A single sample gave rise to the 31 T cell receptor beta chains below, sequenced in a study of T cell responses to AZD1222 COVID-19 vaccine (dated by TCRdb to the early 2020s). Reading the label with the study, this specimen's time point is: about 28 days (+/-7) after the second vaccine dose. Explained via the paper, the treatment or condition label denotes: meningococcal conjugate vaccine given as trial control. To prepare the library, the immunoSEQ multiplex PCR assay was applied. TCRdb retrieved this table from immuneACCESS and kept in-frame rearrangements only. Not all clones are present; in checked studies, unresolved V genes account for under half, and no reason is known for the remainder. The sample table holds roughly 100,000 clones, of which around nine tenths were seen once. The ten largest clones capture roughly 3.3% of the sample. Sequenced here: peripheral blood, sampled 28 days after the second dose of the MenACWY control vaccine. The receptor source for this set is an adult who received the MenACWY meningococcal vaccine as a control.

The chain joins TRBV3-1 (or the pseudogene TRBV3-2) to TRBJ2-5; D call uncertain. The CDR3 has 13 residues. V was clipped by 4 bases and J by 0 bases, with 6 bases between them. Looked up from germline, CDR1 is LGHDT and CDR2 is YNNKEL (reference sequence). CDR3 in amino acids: CASSRADQETQYF. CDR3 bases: TGTGCCAGCAGCCGCGCAGACCAAGAGACCCAGTACTTC.

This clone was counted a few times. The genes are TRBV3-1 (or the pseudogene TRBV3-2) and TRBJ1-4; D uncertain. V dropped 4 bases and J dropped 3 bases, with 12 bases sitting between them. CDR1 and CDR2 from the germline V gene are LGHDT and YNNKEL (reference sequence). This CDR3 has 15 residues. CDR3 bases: TGTGCCAGCAGCCGCGCAGGTTGGGCTAATGAAAAACTGTTTTTT. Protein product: CASSRAGWANEKLFF.

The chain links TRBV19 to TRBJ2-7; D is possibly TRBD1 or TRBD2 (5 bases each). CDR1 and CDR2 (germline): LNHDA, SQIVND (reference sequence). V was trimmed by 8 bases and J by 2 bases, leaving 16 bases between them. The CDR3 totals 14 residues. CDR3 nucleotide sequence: TGTGCCAGTGGTGGGGCAGGAGGCACCTACGAGCAGTACTTC. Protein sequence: CASGGAGGTYEQYF.

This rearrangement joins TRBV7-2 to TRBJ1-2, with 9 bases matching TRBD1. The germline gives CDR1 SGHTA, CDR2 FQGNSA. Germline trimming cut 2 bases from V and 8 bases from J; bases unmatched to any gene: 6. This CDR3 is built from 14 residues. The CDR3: CASSLRQGGSGYTF. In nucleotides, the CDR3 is TGTGCCAGCAGCTTAAGACAGGGGGGGAGCGGCTACACCTTC.

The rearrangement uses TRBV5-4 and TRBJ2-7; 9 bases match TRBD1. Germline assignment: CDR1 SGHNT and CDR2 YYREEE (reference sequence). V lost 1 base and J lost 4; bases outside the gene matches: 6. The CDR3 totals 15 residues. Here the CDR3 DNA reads TGTGCCAGCAGCTTGCCGGGACAGGGTATTTACGAGCAGTACTTC. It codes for CASSLPGQGIYEQYF.

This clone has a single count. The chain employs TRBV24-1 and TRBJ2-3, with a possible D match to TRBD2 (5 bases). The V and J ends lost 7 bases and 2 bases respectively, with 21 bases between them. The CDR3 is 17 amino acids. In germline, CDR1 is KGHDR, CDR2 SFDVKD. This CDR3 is CATSPASTMLNTDTQYF. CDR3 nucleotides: TGTGCCACCAGCCCGGCGTCGACTATGCTTAACACAGATACGCAGTATTTT.

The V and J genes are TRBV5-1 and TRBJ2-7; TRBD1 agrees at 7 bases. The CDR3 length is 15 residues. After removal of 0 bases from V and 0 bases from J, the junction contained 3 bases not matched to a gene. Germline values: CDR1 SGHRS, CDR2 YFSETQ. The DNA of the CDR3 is TGCGCCAGCAGCTTGGAGGGGGCCTACTCCTACGAGCAGTACTTC. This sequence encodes CASSLEGAYSYEQYF. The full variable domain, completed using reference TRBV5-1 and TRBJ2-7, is KAGVTQTPRYLIKTRGQQVTLSCSPISGHRSVSWYQQTPGQGLQFLFEYFSETQRNKGNFPGRFSGRQFSNSRSEMNVSTLELGDSALYLCASSLEGAYSYEQYFGPGTRLTVT.

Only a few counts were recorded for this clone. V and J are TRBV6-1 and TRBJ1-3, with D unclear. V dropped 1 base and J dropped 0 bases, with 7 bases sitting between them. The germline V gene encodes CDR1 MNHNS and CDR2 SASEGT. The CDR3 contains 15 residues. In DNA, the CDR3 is TGTGCCAGCAGTGAAGGGATTTACTCTGGAAACACCATATATTTT. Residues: CASSEGIYSGNTIYF.

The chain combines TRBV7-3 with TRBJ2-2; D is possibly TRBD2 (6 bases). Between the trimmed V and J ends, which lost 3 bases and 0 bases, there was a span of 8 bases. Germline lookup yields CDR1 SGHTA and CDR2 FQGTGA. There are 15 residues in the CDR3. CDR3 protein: CASSFGGTNTGELFF. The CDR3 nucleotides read TGTGCCAGCAGCTTCGGCGGGACGAACACCGGGGAGCTGTTTTTT. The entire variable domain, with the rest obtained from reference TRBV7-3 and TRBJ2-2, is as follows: GAGVSQTPSNKVTEKGKYVELRCDPISGHTALYWYRQSLGQGPEFLIYFQGTGAADDSGLPNDRFFAVRPEGSVSTLKIQRTERGDSAVYLCASSFGGTNTGELFFGEGSRLTVL.

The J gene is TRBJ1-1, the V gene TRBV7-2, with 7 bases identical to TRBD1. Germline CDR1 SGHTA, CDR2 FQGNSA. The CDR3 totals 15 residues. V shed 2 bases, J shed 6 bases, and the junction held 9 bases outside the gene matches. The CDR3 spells CASSLQPGQRSEAFF. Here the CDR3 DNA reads TGTGCCAGCAGCTTACAACCGGGACAGAGATCTGAAGCTTTCTTT.

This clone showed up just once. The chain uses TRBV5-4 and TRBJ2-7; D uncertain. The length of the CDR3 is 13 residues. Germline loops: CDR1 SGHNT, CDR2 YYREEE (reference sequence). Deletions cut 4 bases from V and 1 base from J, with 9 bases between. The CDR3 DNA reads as TGTGCCAGCAGCCGGGCCCTATCCTACGAGCAGTACTTC. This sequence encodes CASSRALSYEQYF.

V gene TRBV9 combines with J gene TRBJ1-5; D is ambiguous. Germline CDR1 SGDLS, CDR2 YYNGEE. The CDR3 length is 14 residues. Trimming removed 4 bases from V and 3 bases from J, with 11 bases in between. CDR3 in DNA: TGTGCCAGCAGCCGCCTGGCAGACAATCAGCCCCAGCATTTT. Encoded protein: CASSRLADNQPQHF.

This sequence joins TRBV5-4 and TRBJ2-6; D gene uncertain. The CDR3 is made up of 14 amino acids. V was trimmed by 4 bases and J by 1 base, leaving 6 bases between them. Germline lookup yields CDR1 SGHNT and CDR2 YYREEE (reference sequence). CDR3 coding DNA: TGTGCCAGCAGCCCGAAGTCTGGGGCCAACGTCCTGACTTTC. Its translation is CASSPKSGANVLTF.

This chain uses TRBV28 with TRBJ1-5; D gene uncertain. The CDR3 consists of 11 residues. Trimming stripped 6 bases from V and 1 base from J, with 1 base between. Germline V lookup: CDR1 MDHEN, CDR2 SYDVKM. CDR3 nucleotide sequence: TGTGCCAGCAGGAGCAATCAGCCCCAGCATTTT. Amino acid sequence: CASRSNQPQHF.

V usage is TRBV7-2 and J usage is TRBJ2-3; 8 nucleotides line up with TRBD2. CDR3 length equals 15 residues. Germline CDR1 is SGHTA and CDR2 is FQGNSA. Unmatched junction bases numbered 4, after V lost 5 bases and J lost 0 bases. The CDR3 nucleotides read TGTGCCAGCAGCCGTAGCGGGGCTAGCACAGATACGCAGTATTTT. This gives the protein CASSRSGASTDTQYF. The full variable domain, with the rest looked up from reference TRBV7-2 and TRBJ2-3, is GAGVSQSPSNKVTEKGKDVELRCDPISGHTALYWYRQSLGQGLEFLIYFQGNSAPDKSGLPSDRFSAERTGGSVSTLTIQRTQQEDSAVYLCASSRSGASTDTQYFGPGTRLTVL.

CDR3 protein: CASSSGTGNEKLFF. The CDR3 nucleotides are TGTGCCAGCAGCTCCGGGACCGGTAATGAAAAACTGTTTTTT. The chain employs TRBV7-9 and TRBJ1-4, with TRBD1 as a possible D gene (5 bases). The ends were cut back, 4 bases at V and 4 bases at J, with 10 bases in the middle. The CDR3 has 14 residues. The V gene's germline CDR1 is SEHNR and CDR2 FQNEAQ (reference sequence).

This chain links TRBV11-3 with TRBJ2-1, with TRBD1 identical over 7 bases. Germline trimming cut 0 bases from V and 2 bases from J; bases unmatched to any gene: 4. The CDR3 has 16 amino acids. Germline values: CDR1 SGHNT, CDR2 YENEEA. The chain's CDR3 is CASSLEGQNPYNEQFF. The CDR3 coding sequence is TGTGCCAGCAGCTTAGAGGGACAGAATCCCTACAATGAGCAGTTCTTC.

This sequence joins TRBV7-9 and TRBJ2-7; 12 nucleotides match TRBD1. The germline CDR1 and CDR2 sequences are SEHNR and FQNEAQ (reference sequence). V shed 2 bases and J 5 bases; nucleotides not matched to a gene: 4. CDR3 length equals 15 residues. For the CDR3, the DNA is TGTGCCAGCAGCTTATGGGGACAGGGGGCAAACGAGCAGTACTTC. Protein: CASSLWGQGANEQYF.

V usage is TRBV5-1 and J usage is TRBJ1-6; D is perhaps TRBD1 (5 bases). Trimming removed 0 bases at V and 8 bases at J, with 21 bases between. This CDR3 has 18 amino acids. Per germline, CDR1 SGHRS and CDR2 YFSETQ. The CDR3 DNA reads TGCGCCAGCAGCTTGGAGGCGAGGGGCCGCAGGCTGGATTCACCCCTCCACTTT. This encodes CASSLEARGRRLDSPLHF.

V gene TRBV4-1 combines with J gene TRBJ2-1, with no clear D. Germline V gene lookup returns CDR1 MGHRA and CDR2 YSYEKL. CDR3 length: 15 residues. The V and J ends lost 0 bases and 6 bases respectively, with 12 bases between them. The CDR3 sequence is CASSQDLGWGNEQFF. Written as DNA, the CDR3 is TGCGCCAGCAGCCAAGACCTGGGGTGGGGCAATGAGCAGTTCTTC.

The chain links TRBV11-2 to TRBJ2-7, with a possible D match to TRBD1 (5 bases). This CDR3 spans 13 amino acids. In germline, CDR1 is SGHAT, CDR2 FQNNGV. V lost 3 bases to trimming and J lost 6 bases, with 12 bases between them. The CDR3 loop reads CASSFLQGGEQYF. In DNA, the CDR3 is TGTGCCAGCAGCTTCCTCCAGGGTGGCGAGCAGTACTTC.

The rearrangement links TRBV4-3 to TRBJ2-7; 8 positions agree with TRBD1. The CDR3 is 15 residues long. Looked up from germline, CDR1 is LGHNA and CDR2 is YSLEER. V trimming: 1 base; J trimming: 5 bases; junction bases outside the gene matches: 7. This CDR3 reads CASSQGTGQADEQYF. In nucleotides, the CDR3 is TGCGCCAGCAGCCAAGGGACAGGGCAGGCGGACGAGCAGTACTTC.

CDR3 coding DNA: TGTGCCAGCAGCACAACCTACGAAGGTTACGAGCAGTACTTC. It encodes CASSTTYEGYEQYF. The J gene is TRBJ2-7, the V gene TRBV7-8; D ambiguous. CDR3 length: 14 residues. V was clipped by 5 bases and J by 4 bases, with 15 bases between them. Germline V CDR1 and CDR2: SGHVS, FQNEAQ.

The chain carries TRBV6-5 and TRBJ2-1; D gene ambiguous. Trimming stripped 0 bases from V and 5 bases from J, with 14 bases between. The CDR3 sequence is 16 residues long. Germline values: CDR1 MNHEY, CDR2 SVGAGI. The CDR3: CASSYSLWVSNNEQFF. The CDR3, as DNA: TGTGCCAGCAGTTACTCGTTATGGGTTTCGAACAATGAGCAGTTCTTC.

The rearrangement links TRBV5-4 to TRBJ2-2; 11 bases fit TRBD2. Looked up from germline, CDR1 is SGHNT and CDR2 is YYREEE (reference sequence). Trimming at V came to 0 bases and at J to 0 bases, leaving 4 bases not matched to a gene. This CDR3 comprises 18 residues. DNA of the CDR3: TGTGCCAGCAGCTTGGAACTAGCGGGGGCCTCGAACACCGGGGAGCTGTTTTTT. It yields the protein CASSLELAGASNTGELFF.

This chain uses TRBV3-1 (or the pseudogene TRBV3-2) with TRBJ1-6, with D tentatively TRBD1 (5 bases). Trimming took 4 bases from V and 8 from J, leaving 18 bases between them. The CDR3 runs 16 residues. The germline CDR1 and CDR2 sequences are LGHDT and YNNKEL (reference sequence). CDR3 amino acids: CASSPDVRQTDSPLHF. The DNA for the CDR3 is TGTGCCAGCAGCCCGGACGTTCGGCAGACAGATTCACCCCTCCACTTT.

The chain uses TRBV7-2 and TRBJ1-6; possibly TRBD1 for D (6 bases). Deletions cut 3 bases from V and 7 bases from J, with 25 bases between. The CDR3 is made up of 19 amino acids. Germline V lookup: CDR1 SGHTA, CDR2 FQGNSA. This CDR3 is CASSFSGGPRPSSNSPLHF. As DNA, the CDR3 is TGTGCCAGCAGCTTCAGCGGGGGCCCCCGACCTTCCTCAAATTCACCCCTCCACTTT.

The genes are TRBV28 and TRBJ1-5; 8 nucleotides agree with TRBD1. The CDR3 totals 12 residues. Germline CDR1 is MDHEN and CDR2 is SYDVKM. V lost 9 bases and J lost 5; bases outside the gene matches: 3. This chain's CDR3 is CASTGGDQPQHF. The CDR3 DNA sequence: TGTGCCAGTACAGGGGGAGATCAGCCCCAGCATTTT.

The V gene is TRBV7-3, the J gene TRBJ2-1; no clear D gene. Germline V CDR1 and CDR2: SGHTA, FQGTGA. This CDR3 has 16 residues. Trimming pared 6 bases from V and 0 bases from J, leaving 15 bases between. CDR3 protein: CASSRARLASYNEQFF. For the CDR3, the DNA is TGTGCCAGCAGTAGAGCCCGACTCGCCTCCTACAATGAGCAGTTCTTC.

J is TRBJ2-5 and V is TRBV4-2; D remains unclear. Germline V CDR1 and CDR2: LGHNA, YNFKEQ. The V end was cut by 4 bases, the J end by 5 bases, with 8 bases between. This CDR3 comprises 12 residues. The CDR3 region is CASSRTGETQYF. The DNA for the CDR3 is TGTGCCAGCAGCCGAACTGGGGAGACCCAGTACTTC.

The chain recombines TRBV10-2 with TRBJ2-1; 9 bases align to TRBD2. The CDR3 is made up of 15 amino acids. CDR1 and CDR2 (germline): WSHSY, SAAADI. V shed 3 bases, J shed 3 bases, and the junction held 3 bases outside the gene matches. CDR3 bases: TGCGCCAGCAGTGATGGTAGCGGGGGCTACAATGAGCAGTTCTTC. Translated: CASSDGSGGYNEQFF.